This TCR beta chain was identified during a study of cytomegalovirus exposure and HLA in healthy donors. Study results and limitations: Trimming of TCR beta V- and J-genes showed a link, identified in a later analysis, to a missense DCLRE1C variant. There were several of the most significant clusters that appeared linked to common viral pathogens in a later analysis.

The CDR3 covers 13 residues. V was shortened by 0 bases and J by 4 bases, with 6 bases between the two germline ends. CDR1 LGHNA and CDR2 YSLEER come from the germline V gene. This clone has only a few counts. Its target is not known. A multiplex PCR was run with 60 Vbeta primers and 13 Jbeta primers. Assay: immunoSEQ multiplex PCR; the TCRdb copy retains only in-frame clones and omits some. The sample includes some 150,000 clones, around 60% seen only once; the top ten take approximately 7%. J is TRBJ1-2 and V is TRBV4-3, with D possibly being TRBD1 (5 bases). The sequence came from a woman aged 55-70 years in good health and CMV-seropositive. Sequencing was performed on PBMCs. As DNA, the CDR3 is TGCGCCAGCAGCCAAGATCAGGGCTATGGCTACACCTTC. Translating it yields CASSQDQGYGYTF.